This TCR beta chain was documented in a study of blood T cell repertoires in COVID-19. Participants spanned ages about 18 to 90 years and resided in 20 to 30 US areas. The authors' processing: Nucleated cell counts were estimated from reference gene primer amplification. Data came from immunoSEQ multiplex PCR; TCRdb stores just in-frame clones and leaves some out. Clone size and the V and J calls come from that table; the DNA yielded D and trimming. This repertoire shows hundreds of thousands of clones, around nine tenths found once; its top ten account for less than 1.5%. The clonotype was recovered from a woman aged 18-30 years who had been exposed to COVID-19. Material for sequencing was PBMCs or T cells enriched from blood (not recorded which).

CDR3 residues: CASSLEHIEGANNNEQFF. The CDR3 bases are TGTGCCAGCAGCTTAGAACACATTGAGGGAGCCAATAACAATGAGCAGTTCTTC. The chain has TRBV7-2 and TRBJ2-1; weak D call: TRBD2 (5 bases). This CDR3 region has 18 residues. Trimming took off 1 base at V and 5 bases at J, with 21 bases between the two ends. CDR1 and CDR2 (germline): SGHTA, FQGNSA.